The rows below give T cell receptor beta chains drawn from one sample of a study of T cell repertoires in aging, cancer and after chemotherapy. TCRdb re-analysed the multiplex PCR reads in MiXCR, keeping a single row per CDR3 protein. The table has about 1,300 distinct CDR3 sequences, about 47% seen once. Sequenced input: blood. Receptors were obtained from a human donor with a blood cancer. Both conserved end residues are part of each CDR3. The order of the fields is D gene, clone size, J gene, V gene, CDR3 DNA, CDR3 protein. The D gene is left open where the match is weak. Expanded clones get a size class; other rows say once, few or many, or leave the size out.

D gene: TRBD1
clone size: medium-sized
J gene: TRBJ1-5
V gene: TRBV7-2
CDR3 DNA: TGTGCCAGCAGCTTAGGGACAGGGGGCGCGGGAAATCAGCCCCAGCATTTT
CDR3 protein: CASSLGTGGAGNQPQHF

D gene: -
clone size: -
J gene: TRBJ2-4
V gene: TRBV28
CDR3 DNA: TGTGCCAGCAGTTTAATGGGGGCAATCGCCAAAAACATTCAGTACTTC
CDR3 protein: CASSLMGAIAKNIQYF

D gene: -
clone size: large
J gene: TRBJ1-6
V gene: TRBV27
CDR3 DNA: TGTGCCAGCAGTCCTCGTGCGGGTTCACCCCTCCACTTT
CDR3 protein: CASSPRAGSPLHF

D gene: -
clone size: -
J gene: TRBJ1-2
V gene: TRBV19
CDR3 DNA: TGTGCCAGTAGTCTGACGACAGACCGCCTATATGGCTACACCTTC
CDR3 protein: CASSLTTDRLYGYTF

D gene: TRBD2
clone size: few
J gene: TRBJ2-1
V gene: TRBV4-2
CDR3 DNA: TGCGCCAGCAGCCCAGACCCCCCGACTAGCGGGCCTTACAATGAGCAGTTCTTC
CDR3 protein: CASSPDPPTSGPYNEQFF

D gene: -
clone size: large
J gene: TRBJ2-7
V gene: TRBV6-5
CDR3 DNA: TGTGCCAGCAGATTTAACCCTTCCTACGAGCAGTACTTC
CDR3 protein: CASRFNPSYEQYF

D gene: -
clone size: medium-sized
J gene: TRBJ1-2
V gene: TRBV7-2
CDR3 DNA: TGTGCCAGCAGCTTTGAACCCAAGTATGGCTACACCTTC
CDR3 protein: CASSFEPKYGYTF

D gene: TRBD1
clone size: large
J gene: TRBJ1-2
V gene: TRBV6-2/TRBV6-3
CDR3 DNA: TGTGCCAGCAGTTGGGACAGCAACTATGGCTACACCTTC
CDR3 protein: CASSWDSNYGYTF

D gene: TRBD2
clone size: -
J gene: TRBJ2-1
V gene: TRBV19
CDR3 DNA: TGTGCCAGTAGTGTCTACTCTAGCGGGAGTAAGTTCTTC
CDR3 protein: CASSVYSSGSKFF

D gene: -
clone size: large
J gene: TRBJ1-2
V gene: TRBV27
CDR3 DNA: TGTGCCAGCAGTGGGGGCTATGGCTACACCTTC
CDR3 protein: CASSGGYGYTF

D gene: -
clone size: -
J gene: TRBJ2-6
V gene: TRBV19
CDR3 DNA: TGTGCCAGTAGTCCGCACAGGGCTGGGGCCAACGTCCTGACTTTC
CDR3 protein: CASSPHRAGANVLTF

D gene: -
clone size: -
J gene: TRBJ2-7
V gene: TRBV28
CDR3 DNA: TGTGCCAGCAGCCGAACCCCGGGTGCCTACGAGCAGTACTTC
CDR3 protein: CASSRTPGAYEQYF

D gene: -
clone size: -
J gene: TRBJ2-2
V gene: TRBV5-6
CDR3 DNA: TGTGCCAGCAGCCCTACACTAGTCCCTACCGGGGAGCTGTTTTTT
CDR3 protein: CASSPTLVPTGELFF

D gene: -
clone size: few
J gene: TRBJ2-7
V gene: TRBV28
CDR3 DNA: TGTGCCAGCGGAGGCAGGGCCTTCTCCTACGAGCAGTACTTC
CDR3 protein: CASGGRAFSYEQYF

D gene: TRBD2
clone size: -
J gene: TRBJ2-7
V gene: TRBV19
CDR3 DNA: TGTGCCAGGGGGTCGGGGACTAGCGCTTACGAGCAGTACTTC
CDR3 protein: CARGSGTSAYEQYF

D gene: TRBD1
clone size: -
J gene: TRBJ2-5
V gene: TRBV28
CDR3 DNA: TGTGCCAGCAGTTTCCCACAGGGGGCACGGGAGACCCAGTACTTC
CDR3 protein: CASSFPQGARETQYF

D gene: -
clone size: -
J gene: TRBJ1-6
V gene: TRBV19
CDR3 DNA: TGTGCCAGTAGTCCTCGGGACGGAAGAGATAATTCACCCCTCCACTTT
CDR3 protein: CASSPRDGRDNSPLHF

D gene: -
clone size: medium-sized
J gene: TRBJ1-1
V gene: TRBV7-9
CDR3 DNA: TGTGCCAGCAGCTTAGGGGGGGCTACTGAAGCTTTCTTT
CDR3 protein: CASSLGGATEAFF

D gene: -
clone size: large
J gene: TRBJ2-5
V gene: TRBV6-5
CDR3 DNA: TGTGCCAGCAGTTACTCGAGGTGGGGTCAGGAGACCCAGTACTTC
CDR3 protein: CASSYSRWGQETQYF

D gene: -
clone size: large
J gene: TRBJ1-6
V gene: TRBV27
CDR3 DNA: TGTGCCAGCAGTTTGGGGGGGCGTCTCCCTAGAGGGGGTTATGATTCACCCCTCCACTTT
CDR3 protein: CASSLGGRLPRGGYDSPLHF

D gene: -
clone size: -
J gene: TRBJ1-5
V gene: TRBV20-1
CDR3 DNA: TGCAGTGCTTCCGGGACACTTCAGCCCCAGCATTTT
CDR3 protein: CSASGTLQPQHF

D gene: -
clone size: large
J gene: TRBJ2-5
V gene: TRBV5-6
CDR3 DNA: TGTGCCAGCAGCTGGGCTCGCCAAGAGACCCAGTACTTC
CDR3 protein: CASSWARQETQYF

D gene: TRBD2
clone size: once
J gene: TRBJ2-1
V gene: TRBV24-1
CDR3 DNA: TGTGCCACCAGTGAACTAGCGGGACCCTACAATGAGCAGTTCTTC
CDR3 protein: CATSELAGPYNEQFF

D gene: -
clone size: few
J gene: TRBJ1-2
V gene: TRBV19
CDR3 DNA: TGTGCCAGTACCCCCAGACAGAGTCACTATGGCTACACCTTC
CDR3 protein: CASTPRQSHYGYTF

D gene: TRBD2
clone size: -
J gene: TRBJ2-1
V gene: TRBV28
CDR3 DNA: TGTGCCAGCATCTCGCCTAGCGGGAGTTTGGCCAATGAGCAGTTCTTC
CDR3 protein: CASISPSGSLANEQFF

D gene: -
clone size: -
J gene: TRBJ1-2
V gene: TRBV19
CDR3 DNA: TGTGCCAGTAGTGCCGGAGAGGCCGGTACCTATGGCTACACCTTC
CDR3 protein: CASSAGEAGTYGYTF

D gene: -
clone size: -
J gene: TRBJ1-4
V gene: TRBV18
CDR3 DNA: TGTGCCAGCTCACCACAGGGGAAGAGTGGAGAAAAACTGTTTTTT
CDR3 protein: CASSPQGKSGEKLFF

D gene: TRBD1
clone size: medium-sized
J gene: TRBJ2-1
V gene: TRBV7-2
CDR3 DNA: TGTGCCAGCAGCTTGGGTAGGCAGGGGGCAGGTGAGCAGTTCTTC
CDR3 protein: CASSLGRQGAGEQFF

D gene: -
clone size: -
J gene: TRBJ1-4
V gene: TRBV27
CDR3 DNA: TGTGCCAGCAGTGCACGGCAGAATGAAAAACTGTTTTTT
CDR3 protein: CASSARQNEKLFF

D gene: -
clone size: medium-sized
J gene: TRBJ1-2
V gene: TRBV28
CDR3 DNA: TGTGCCAGCAGTAACCAGGGCTATGGCTACACCTTC
CDR3 protein: CASSNQGYGYTF

D gene: -
clone size: large
J gene: TRBJ2-2
V gene: TRBV12-3/TRBV12-4
CDR3 DNA: TGTGCCAGCAGCGGCGGCGAGCTAAACACCGGGGAGCTGTTTTTT
CDR3 protein: CASSGGELNTGELFF

D gene: -
clone size: -
J gene: TRBJ1-3
V gene: TRBV28
CDR3 DNA: TGTGCCAGCAGTCCTGACAGAACTGGAAACACCATATATTTT
CDR3 protein: CASSPDRTGNTIYF

D gene: -
clone size: -
J gene: TRBJ1-3
V gene: TRBV10-3
CDR3 DNA: TGTGCCATCAGTGGGACGGGAAACACCATATATTTT
CDR3 protein: CAISGTGNTIYF

D gene: -
clone size: -
J gene: TRBJ1-1
V gene: TRBV28
CDR3 DNA: TGTGCCAGCAGTTTAGGGCTTGGGAAGGGGAACACTGAAGCTTTCTTT
CDR3 protein: CASSLGLGKGNTEAFF

D gene: TRBD2
clone size: -
J gene: TRBJ2-1
V gene: TRBV29-1
CDR3 DNA: TGCAGCGTTGTGTATCTAGCGGGAGTTGAGCAGTTCTTC
CDR3 protein: CSVVYLAGVEQFF

D gene: -
clone size: -
J gene: TRBJ1-1
V gene: TRBV29-1
CDR3 DNA: TGCAGCGTTGTCATGATGAACACTGAAGCTTTCTTT
CDR3 protein: CSVVMMNTEAFF

D gene: TRBD1
clone size: medium-sized
J gene: TRBJ1-2
V gene: TRBV5-4
CDR3 DNA: TGTGCCAGCAGCTTGACCTTCGGGACAGGGTACGGTCAGGGCTACACCTTC
CDR3 protein: CASSLTFGTGYGQGYTF